This T cell receptor beta chain is from a study of T-cell memory formation after mild COVID-19. The CDR3 totals 17 residues. CDR1 is DFQATT, CDR2 SNEGSKA, per germline (reference sequence). V trimming: 0 bases; J trimming: 3 bases; junction bases outside the gene matches: 9. The TCR alpha and TCR beta cDNA libraries, bearing sample barcodes and UMIs, were generated by 5'RACE using constant-segment primers. Using its own MiXCR run on the 5' RACE reads, TCRdb lists one record per CDR3 protein. The table includes some 62,000 distinct CDR3 sequences, about a tenth detected once. This clonotype has just a few counts.

This TCR was recovered from a man aged 18 to 30 who had mild COVID-19 (a few samples of this study predate the infection). Cell type and time point are not known. Input material: PBMCs or a T cell subset sorted from them (not recorded which). The chain links TRBV20-1 to TRBJ2-2; 8 bases line up with TRBD2. CDR3 sequence: CSARDLRRGADTGELFF. For the CDR3, the DNA is TGCAGTGCTAGAGATCTGAGGCGGGGGGCAGACACCGGGGAGCTGTTTTTT.